The present entry profiles one T cell receptor (beta chain) with its context. These data originate in a study of blood T cell repertoires in COVID-19. Study as a whole: The samples span acute and convalescent COVID-19 from the United States, Italy and Spain. Sample material is recorded as cDNA or gDNA derived from T cells, B-cell-depleted T cells, or PBMCs.

In the original analysis: Nucleated cell counts were estimated from reference gene primer amplification. Assay used: immunoSEQ multiplex PCR; TCRdb lists only in-frame clones, some missing. V, J and clone size were drawn from that table, and D and trimming were deduced from the DNA. The sample has 85,000 to 100,000 clones, 70% to 90% seen once; the top ten hold 6.5% to 9%. The V end lost 1 base, the J end lost 5 bases, and 18 bases lay between the germline ends. The CDR3 extends over 16 amino acids. Germline CDR1 is LGHDT and CDR2 is YNNKEL (reference sequence). The sequence was obtained from a man between 60 and 75 years old with acute or convalescent COVID-19. Sample: peripheral blood. The chain uses TRBV3-1 (or the pseudogene TRBV3-2) and TRBJ2-7; D might be TRBD2 (6 bases). In DNA form, the CDR3 reads TGTGCCAGCAGCCAAGGACCATCCGGGGCGGGGAACGAGCAGTACTTC. Its translation is CASSQGPSGAGNEQYF.